The present T cell receptor (beta chain) was sequenced within a study of early T cells in non-severe SARS-CoV-2 infection. Study-wide results and limits: Comparison of clonotypes with VDJdb favored anti-spike CD8 responses while missing private and CD4 specificities.

This clonotype has ten or more counts. Its target is not known. J gave up 3 bases and V 3 bases, and 6 bases lay outside the gene matches. The CDR3 is 14 residues long. The germline V gene encodes CDR1 DFQATT and CDR2 SNEGSKA (reference sequence). Using its own MiXCR run on the 5' RACE reads, TCRdb lists one record per CDR3 protein. This sample carries 69,000 or so distinct CDR3 sequences, 3.5% to 6% of them seen once, and the ten largest clones take 3% to 4.5%. The gene calls are TRBV20-1 and TRBJ2-7; TRBD1 agrees at 9 bases. This sample comprised whole blood, obtained at baseline. The clonotype was recovered from an adult who was a healthcare worker with PCR-confirmed SARS-CoV-2 infection or an uninfected control (not recorded which). The donor label of this sample is uncertain. The CDR3 DNA reads TGCAGTGCTAGCGCGGGACAGGGAGGCTACGAGCAGTACTTC. Translated, it gives CSASAGQGGYEQYF.